The sequence of this T cell receptor beta chain was determined in a study of Ad26.COV2.S vaccination and SARS-CoV-2 variants. A few counts support this clone. The germline V and J ends were trimmed by 0 bases and 4 bases, with 13 bases remaining between them. This CDR3 comprises 15 residues. Germline-derived CDR1 and CDR2 are SGHRS and YFSETQ. Described treatment: roughly 18 received Ad26.COV2.S at low or high dose, single or two shots; about five received placebo; per-sample allocation not given. Sampling happened 63 days after the first vaccine or placebo injection. The vaccine antigen was prefusion-stabilized Wuhan SARS-CoV-2 spike. Using immunoSEQ multiplex PCR, the repertoire was profiled, and TCRdb retains in-frame clones only, with some absent. The table has about 480,000 clones, approximately 90% seen once.

Sequencing used peripheral blood, obtained in a trial of Ad26.COV2.S vaccine versus placebo. This receptor was taken from a person between 18 and 60 years old who received the Ad26.COV2.S COVID-19 vaccine or a placebo. The chain joins TRBV5-1 to TRBJ2-5; D gene uncertain. The CDR3 coding sequence is TGCGCCAGCAGCTTGGCCGGGCAATCGGGAGAGACCCAGTACTTC. It yields the protein CASSLAGQSGETQYF. The whole variable domain, remainder taken from reference TRBV5-1 and TRBJ2-5, is KAGVTQTPRYLIKTRGQQVTLSCSPISGHRSVSWYQQTPGQGLQFLFEYFSETQRNKGNFPGRFSGRQFSNSRSEMNVSTLELGDSALYLCASSLAGQSGETQYFGPGTRLLVL.